This TCR beta chain appears in the sequencing data of a study of response to subunit inactivated influenza vaccine. Via MiXCR, TCRdb re-called the RT-PCR reads, giving one row per CDR3 protein. The table lists about 530,000 distinct CDR3 sequences, about 12% of them singletons. This clonotype has a count of ten or more. With V trimmed by 6 bases and J by 3 bases, 9 bases remained unmatched. The CDR3 spans 16 residues. The source material was PBMCs from blood, sampled on the day of vaccination. The source is a man in his fifties or sixties who received an inactivated influenza vaccine. This chain uses TRBV12-3 or TRBV12-4 with TRBJ2-3; TRBD1 agrees at 10 bases. The CDR3 DNA reads as TGTGCCAGCAGCCCTATCGACAGGGGGCTGACAGATACGCAGTATTTT. It codes for CASSPIDRGLTDTQYF.